This paragraph reports one T cell receptor beta chain. These data are taken from a study of T-cell reconstitution after alpha-beta-depleted transplantation in children. V lost 2 bases to trimming and J lost 4 bases, with 25 bases between them. Germline V gene sequence: CDR1 SGHRS, CDR2 YFSETQ. This CDR3 has 18 residues. As it was prepared, the TCRbeta library received unique molecular identifiers. TCRdb re-called the PCR reads with MiXCR, one entry per CDR3 protein. The sample holds more than 400,000 distinct CDR3 sequences, about 10% seen once. This rearrangement joins TRBV5-1 to TRBJ2-7; TRBD1 might be the D (6 bases). This specimen was PBMCs, mostly from graft donor cells, taken 180 days after TCRalphabeta/CD19-depleted stem cell transplant. The sequence came from a female patient aged 2 to 10 who had a stem cell transplant for aplastic anemia, so the T cells may come from the graft donor. CDR3 bases: TGCGCCAGCAGCTTTTCCCCGAGCCCCCTCAGGGGCTGGTACGAGCAGTACTTC. Translation: CASSFSPSPLRGWYEQYF.